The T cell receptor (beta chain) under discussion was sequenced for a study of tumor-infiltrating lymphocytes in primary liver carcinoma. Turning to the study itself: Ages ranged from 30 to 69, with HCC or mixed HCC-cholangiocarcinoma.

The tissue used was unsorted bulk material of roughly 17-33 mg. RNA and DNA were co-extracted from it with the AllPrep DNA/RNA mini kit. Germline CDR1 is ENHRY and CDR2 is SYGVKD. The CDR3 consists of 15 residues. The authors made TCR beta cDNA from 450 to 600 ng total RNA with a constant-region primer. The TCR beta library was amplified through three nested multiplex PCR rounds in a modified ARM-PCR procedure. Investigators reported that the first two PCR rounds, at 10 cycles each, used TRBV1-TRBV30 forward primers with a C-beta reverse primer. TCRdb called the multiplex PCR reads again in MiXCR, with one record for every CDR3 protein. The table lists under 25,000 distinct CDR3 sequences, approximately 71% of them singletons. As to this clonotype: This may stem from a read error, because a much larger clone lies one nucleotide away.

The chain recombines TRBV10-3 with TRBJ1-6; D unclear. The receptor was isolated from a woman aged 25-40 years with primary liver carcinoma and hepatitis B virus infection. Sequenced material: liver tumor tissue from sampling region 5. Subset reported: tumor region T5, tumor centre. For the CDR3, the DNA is TGTGCCATCAGTGACGTGGACCTAAATAATTCACCCTTCCATTTT. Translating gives CAISDVDLNNSPFHF.